These 9 T cell receptor beta chains share one sample of origin, sequenced in a study of cytotoxic CD8 clonotypes in ibrutinib-treated CLL. Data came from immunoSEQ multiplex PCR; TCRdb stores just in-frame clones and leaves some out. The table includes under 150,000 clones, approximately 80% detected once. Sample: PBMCs, taken after 24 months of ibrutinib treatment. These receptors came from a human donor with chronic lymphocytic leukemia.

The rearrangement joins TRBV10-3 to TRBJ2-5; TRBD1 is a possible D gene (5 bases). V dropped 10 bases and J dropped 3 bases, with 15 bases sitting between them. This CDR3 spans 13 amino acids. The germline V gene encodes CDR1 ENHRY and CDR2 SYGVKD. The CDR3 spells CATLQGSEETQYF. The CDR3 DNA is TGTGCCACCCTCCAGGGTTCGGAAGAGACCCAGTACTTC.

Only a few counts were recorded for this clone. The chain links TRBV5-4 to TRBJ1-6; no reliable D call. The CDR3 is 16 amino acids. CDR1 and CDR2 (germline): SGHNT, YYREEE (reference sequence). Trimming cost V 1 base and J 7 bases, with 15 bases left between them. CDR3 coding DNA: TGTGCCAGCAGCTTGCCCGGAGGAGCGGCCAATTCACCCCTCCACTTT. This gives the protein CASSLPGGAANSPLHF.

The V gene is TRBV9, the J gene TRBJ2-5, with 13 bases lining up with TRBD2. Losses at the gene ends were 3 bases for V and 7 bases for J; bases not matched to a gene: 6. In germline, CDR1 is SGDLS, CDR2 YYNGEE. The CDR3 is 15 residues long. Here the CDR3 DNA reads TGTGCCAGCAGCGAACTAGCGGGGGGGCCGGGGACCCAGTACTTC. This encodes CASSELAGGPGTQYF.

V usage is TRBV5-1 and J usage is TRBJ1-2; maybe TRBD1 (6 bases). This CDR3 has 14 residues. Germline V lookup: CDR1 SGHRS, CDR2 YFSETQ. V gave up 2 bases and J gave up 3 bases, with 11 bases separating them. CDR3 protein: CASSFAGVDYGYTF. The CDR3 DNA follows: TGCGCCAGCAGCTTTGCAGGGGTGGACTATGGCTACACCTTC.

As DNA, the CDR3 is TGTGCCAGCAGGGGTTCTGCCGGGACAGGGGCCTCCAATGAGCAGTTCTTC. Protein sequence: CASRGSAGTGASNEQFF. The chain couples TRBV28 to TRBJ2-1, with TRBD1 matching over 10 bases. This CDR3 spans 17 amino acids. Trimming cost V 6 bases and J 6 bases; bases outside gene matches: 14. Germline CDR1 reads MDHEN; CDR2 reads SYDVKM.

V usage is TRBV4-3 and J usage is TRBJ2-7; 9 nucleotides agree with TRBD1. The junction had 9 bases not matched to a gene; V was cut back by 0 bases and J by 3 bases. The CDR3 loop spans 17 amino acids. In germline, CDR1 is LGHNA, CDR2 YSLEER. CDR3 amino acids: CASSQDVRTGEGYEQYF. The CDR3, as DNA: TGCGCCAGCAGCCAAGATGTCAGGACAGGGGAGGGCTACGAGCAGTACTTC.

The rearrangement joins TRBV7-2 to TRBJ1-4, with a tentative D call TRBD1 (6 bases). Germline CDR1 SGHTA, CDR2 FQGNSA. V lost 5 bases, J lost 5 bases, and 9 bases lay in between. The CDR3 consists of 13 residues. This chain's CDR3 is CASSEGQNEKLFF. DNA for the CDR3: TGTGCCAGCAGCGAAGGACAGAATGAAAAACTGTTTTTT.

The J gene is TRBJ2-2, the V gene TRBV9; 7 bases are shared with TRBD1. V shed 1 base, J shed 5 bases, and the junction held 2 bases outside the gene matches. The CDR3 totals 14 residues. CDR1 and CDR2 from the germline V gene are SGDLS and YYNGEE. CDR3 loop: CASSVRGPTGELFF. The CDR3 DNA sequence: TGTGCCAGCAGCGTAAGGGGGCCAACCGGGGAGCTGTTTTTT.

The rearrangement joins TRBV7-2 to TRBJ1-5, with a possible D match to TRBD1 (5 bases). This CDR3 region has 15 residues. Germline lookup yields CDR1 SGHTA and CDR2 FQGNSA. V was cut by 1 base and J by 2 bases, with 9 bases left in between. The CDR3 DNA reads as TGTGCCAGCAGCTTAGGGGGACCTCGCAATCAGCCCCAGCATTTT. As protein: CASSLGGPRNQPQHF.